This T cell receptor beta chain was sequenced during a study of cytomegalovirus exposure and HLA in healthy donors (TCRdb year 2017). With regard to the full study: According to an earlier analysis of a few hundred of the donors, 150 million to 200 million T cells yielded over 90 million unique TCR beta sequences and approximately 300 Gb of sequence data. Roughly 300 gigabases of sequencing data and around 90 million unique TCR sequences made up an early release that covered approximately 620 HLA-typed donors. Among the roughly 400 genotyped donors, under 90% belonged to the genetic ancestry cluster associated with self-reported Caucasian donors. The aim of the study was to test whether cataloging public T cell receptors could identify signatures of past pathogen exposure. Using immunosequencing, the study profiled T cell repertoires from about 650 subjects and related those repertoires to cytomegalovirus serostatus. Besides the first cohort of around 670 subjects, a separate validation cohort made up of roughly 130 different subjects was used. To predict cytomegalovirus infection status, the study brought together high-throughput TCR immunosequencing, statistical association of individual TCRs with disease status, and machine learning. A later analysis re-examined previously published TCR beta repertoires from hundreds of donors and added high-resolution HLA genotyping to investigate patterns of TCR occurrence. Rather than using new phenotypic data, the later analysis identified candidate immune exposures from TCR beta sequences and from how often those sequences occurred across donors. An earlier analysis of 587 of the donors used high-throughput TCR beta sequencing to judge whether each TCR beta V gene segment behaved as functional or pseudogenic. Donor age, sex, ethnicity and CMV serostatus were compiled alongside the repertoire data. Genome-wide SNP genotypes for about three fifths of the roughly 700 donors were used in a later genetic analysis, which treated that subset as a discovery cohort. All discovery cohort repertoires had been generated on a single sequencing platform. HLA typing covered class I and class II loci at four-digit resolution. Typing coverage differed by locus: A, B, C, DRB1 and DQB1 were typed in roughly 620-630 donors, DQA1 in 522, DPA1 in around 580, and DPB1 in approximately 450. Several DR-DQ haplotypes were treated as single units for association and clustering because of strong linkage in the cohort. On average, approximately 250,000 unique TCR beta nucleotide sequences were sequenced per donor among more than 350 genotyped donors of the cohort, with roughly 18% of those sequences being non-productive. Overall study outcomes, separate from this receptor: Roughly 17 rarely observed V segments, including chromosome 9 orphons, were excluded from the earlier analysis of about 610 of the donors because counts were too low. A further reported finding was that TCR beta sequences accurately predicted the HLA-A and HLA-B alleles for most subjects in the first cohort. A later analysis found that TCR association rates varied across HLA loci, with DRB1 alleles showing the most associated TCRs and HLA-C alleles the fewest. HLA typing was unavailable for some donors at each locus, so association tests used only the typed subset. The cohort was sequenced for TCR beta chains only, and without alpha or paired-chain data the features that could be detected were limited. Because the 87-base-pair reads could not distinguish some IMGT-functional V segments, including TRBV6-2 and TRBV6-3, those segments were excluded. At a false discovery rate of 0.05, a later analysis linked around 17,000 TCR beta sequences to specific HLA alleles. An earlier analysis of approximately 530 of the donors showed that most TCR beta V segments appeared in productive rearrangements either about 87% or about 30% of the time, which broadly matched IMGT annotations. Compared with equally common non-associated chains, HLA-associated TCR beta chains in a later analysis were more clonally expanded and had lower generation probabilities. Most TCR sequences were observed very rarely across donors, whereas some public TCRs were present in many individuals. Three of the identified cytomegalovirus-associated TCR beta chains were confirmed in vitro to be specific for cytomegalovirus antigens. A later analysis reported that several top co-occurrence clusters appeared linked to parvovirus B19, influenza, CMV and Epstein-Barr virus. The classifier was reported to diagnose cytomegalovirus status with high specificity and sensitivity in both the original cohort and the validation cohort. Compared with the approximately 720-donor mean, donors in an Asian-associated ancestry cluster had fewer N-insertions in productive TCRs, according to a later genetic analysis. In a later genetic analysis, a missense DCLRE1C variant was associated with V-gene and J-gene trimming of TCR beta chains, and the association was replicated in an independent cohort. For the cohort, immune exposure information was limited to CMV serostatus. A cluster of highly shared sequence variants was judged likely to represent a technical artifact of the sequencing pipeline. Assigning TCR associations to individual alleles was difficult when HLA alleles, especially DR and DQ, strongly co-occurred. Sequencing depth was assumed to be roughly uniform across donors in the presence/absence analyses, though that assumption may not hold. Most CMV-associated TCR beta chains appeared to be HLA-restricted in a later analysis, and the HLA associations seemed to be driven largely by CMV exposure. It was suggested by the authors that the approach could potentially be generalized to other disease states and immunological phenotypes. The study gave a list of more than 150 TCR beta chains associated with cytomegalovirus. Linkage disequilibrium might explain the correlated functional status among segregating V segments, but an unknown experimental factor could not be excluded.

Library method: the immunoSEQ multiplex PCR assay. A mixture of 60 forward primers for TCR Vbeta segments and 13 reverse primers for TCR Jbeta segments was used in the multiplex PCR. The CDR3 region of rearranged TCR beta genes was amplified from genomic DNA by a multiplex PCR assay. The amplified TCR beta libraries were sequenced on the Illumina HiSeq System as 87-base-pair reads. Per the authors' processing: In a later analysis, 80 million or so unique TCR beta chains were counted across the 500 to 850 repertoires, and around 10 million of these chains were shared by at least two donors. Raw reads were error-corrected and collapsed into unique sequences with a nearest-neighbor algorithm that merged closely related sequences to remove PCR and sequencing errors. CDR3 sequences were aligned to IMGT reference sequences to assign V, D and J gene segments. For a sequence to be retained, a match of at least six nucleotides was required to both a V gene segment and a J gene segment. A rearrangement counted as productive if the CDR3 had no stop codons and remained in frame with V and J, and every other rearrangement counted as non-productive. CDR3 was defined according to IMGT convention as the region running from the second conserved V-encoded cysteine to the conserved J-encoded phenylalanine. The earlier analysis of 450 to 750 of the donors excluded any sequence lacking an unambiguous match to a single V gene segment. In an earlier analysis of several hundred of the donors, V segments were called functional above 56.7% productive rearrangements and were called segregating when the between-donor standard deviation exceeded 5%. A statistical classification framework was built to diagnose cytomegalovirus status from the catalog of TCR beta chain sequences. V and J gene assignment, in a later analysis, came from comparing TCR nucleotide sequences with IMGT/GENE-DB human TR gene sequences. Using the TCRdist pipeline, a later analysis assigned CDR3 sequences along with most-parsimonious VDJ recombination scenarios. A later analysis defined each TCR beta chain by its CDR3 amino acid sequence plus V-gene family, and excluded reads lacking a unique V-gene family. To address suspected cross-contamination and a sequencing artifact, a later analysis removed approximately 600 highly shared, low-generation-probability nucleotide sequences. For each public chain, a later analysis derived a clonal expansion index from normalized ranks of inferred template counts within each repertoire. In a later analysis, generation probabilities were computed with a VDJ recombination model fitted to out-of-frame rearrangements, and the resulting probabilities were checked against IGoR. A later analysis scored TCR-TCR, TCR-HLA and TCR-CMV co-occurrence with hypergeometric tests, applying a repertoire-size bias correction to TCR pairs. False discovery rates were estimated in a later analysis by permuting HLA or CMV assignments 20 times. A later analysis grouped co-occurring TCRs with DBSCAN, adding TCRdist sequence similarity when clustering within HLA-allele-positive subsets. Repertoires with fewer than 30,000 or more than 120,000 public chains were left out of co-occurrence clustering, as were five repertoires with anomalous nucleotide sharing. Not all clones reach the TCRdb copy of this immuneACCESS table, which keeps in-frame sequences only. Checked studies attribute under half of the gap to unresolved V genes and leave the rest unexplained. V and J calls and clone size are those listed in that table; D and trimming were worked out from the DNA. The sample contains 75,000 to 90,000 clones, roughly 70% of them found a single time. The ten largest account for around 24% of the sample.

As for this clone: No antigen is known for it. Per-nucleotide qualities are absent, and no much larger clonotype sits a single base away.

CDR1 and CDR2, looked up from the germline V gene, are SGDLS and YYNGEE. There are 14 amino acids in the CDR3, from cysteine to phenylalanine inclusive. The kept DNA is CDR3 alone, 42 bases in frame from the first base. The V and J ends are trimmed by 0 bases and 6 bases, leaving 12 bases between them. In total, 500 to 700 healthy bone marrow donors made up the cohort. All cohort members were sampled while nominally healthy, although unrecorded immune exposures were likely present. The donor tested CMV seropositive, placing the donor among the 290 or so seropositive members of the cohort. A peripheral blood sample was collected from each donor, and TCR beta sequencing was performed on peripheral blood mononuclear cells. Genomic DNA was extracted from the blood cell samples with the Qiagen DNeasy Blood Extraction Kit.

The V and J segments used are TRBV9 and TRBJ1-1; the D gene is possibly TRBD1, with 6 bases matching. Sample: PBMCs. The clonotype was recovered from a man aged 25-40 years in good health and CMV-seropositive. In nucleotides, the sequence is TGTGCCAGCAGCGTAGAGGCCCAGGGGCCTGAAGCTTTCTTT. Its protein reads: CASSVEAQGPEAFF.